The 13 T cell receptor beta chains below all came from one sample that was sequenced in a study of T cell responses to AZD1222 COVID-19 vaccine. TCRdb's copy holds only in-frame clones and misses some; the assay was immunoSEQ multiplex PCR. The table shows more than 90,000 clones, with 87% occurring only once. The sample consisted of peripheral blood, taken 28 days after the second AZD1222 dose. These receptors were obtained from an adult who received the AZD1222 COVID-19 vaccine.

The table lists this clone with a count of one. The chain combines TRBV11-2 with TRBJ2-3; possibly TRBD2 for D (6 bases). V was pared by 2 bases and J by 5 bases, with 17 bases between. The germline CDR1 and CDR2 sequences are SGHAT and FQNNGV. The CDR3 spans 16 residues. CDR3 sequence: CASSLWSEREKDTQYF. The CDR3 bases are TGTGCCAGCAGCTTATGGAGTGAACGGGAGAAAGATACGCAGTATTTT.

This clone was seen many times. The chain recombines TRBV5-4 with TRBJ2-3, with 12 bases matching TRBD2. The CDR3 contains 18 residues. Trimming at V came to 0 bases and at J to 2 bases, leaving 7 bases not matched to a gene. CDR1 and CDR2 from the germline V gene are SGHNT and YYREEE (reference sequence). CDR3 region: CASSLGETSGGTTDTQYF. CDR3 nucleotides: TGTGCCAGCAGCTTGGGGGAGACTAGCGGGGGAACCACAGATACGCAGTATTTT.

This rearrangement joins TRBV19 to TRBJ1-4; D unresolved. The CDR3 spans 16 residues. Trimming took off 3 bases at V and 3 bases at J, with 14 bases between the two ends. CDR1 and CDR2 (germline): LNHDA, SQIVND (reference sequence). The CDR3: CASSIAIWQSNEKLFF. In DNA, the CDR3 is TGTGCCAGTAGTATCGCGATTTGGCAGTCTAATGAAAAACTGTTTTTT. The full variable domain, completed using reference TRBV19 and TRBJ1-4, is DGGITQSPKYLFRKEGQNVTLSCEQNLNHDAMYWYRQDPGQGLRLIYYSQIVNDFQKGDIAEGYSVSREKKESFPLTVTSAQKNPTAFYLCASSIAIWQSNEKLFFGSGTQLSVL.

CDR3 region: CASSPPSGGLNEQFF. The CDR3 DNA reads TGTGCCAGCAGCCCGCCTAGCGGGGGTCTGAATGAGCAGTTCTTC. The V call is TRBV7-9, the J call TRBJ2-1; TRBD2 aligns across 10 bases. Germline V gene sequence: CDR1 SEHNR, CDR2 FQNEAQ (reference sequence). V was clipped by 5 bases and J by 7 bases; unmatched bases: 8. This CDR3 is 15 amino acids long.

The chain recombines TRBV6-5 with TRBJ2-7; 7 positions agree with TRBD1. Trimming took 5 bases from V and 2 from J; bases not matched to a gene: 9. The germline V gene has CDR1 MNHEY and CDR2 SVGAGI. CDR3 length: 15 residues. The CDR3 DNA sequence: TGTGCCAGCAGTCTCGGGACAGATGGTCCCTACGAGCAGTACTTC. It specifies CASSLGTDGPYEQYF.

The chain joins TRBV5-1 to TRBJ2-7, with D perhaps matching TRBD1 (5 bases). The CDR3 has 14 residues. Germline assignment: CDR1 SGHRS and CDR2 YFSETQ. Between the trimmed V and J ends, which lost 0 bases and 3 bases, there was a span of 10 bases. The CDR3 protein is CASSLGQMSYEQYF. CDR3 nucleotide sequence: TGCGCCAGCAGCTTGGGACAGATGAGCTACGAGCAGTACTTC.

The chain couples TRBV11-2 to TRBJ1-1, with 9 bases identical to TRBD1. The CDR3 is made up of 17 amino acids. From germline, CDR1 is SGHAT and CDR2 FQNNGV. Losses at the gene ends were 1 base for V and 4 bases for J; bases not matched to a gene: 10. The CDR3 here is CASSLVPGQGAGTEAFF. The CDR3 region has the DNA TGTGCCAGCAGCTTAGTTCCGGGACAGGGTGCAGGCACTGAAGCTTTCTTT.

DNA of the CDR3: TGTGCCAGCAGCAAAGACGACTTATTCCGCGACTTAAGCGGGAGCGTTTTCTACGAGCAGTACTTC. Amino acid sequence: CASSKDDLFRDLSGSVFYEQYF. This chain uses TRBV21-1 with TRBJ2-7; the D call TRBD2 from the table was never checked on the DNA. TRBV21-1 is shown as a pseudogene. The CDR3 runs to 22 residues.

The rearrangement links TRBV19 to TRBJ2-1, with D tentatively TRBD2 (6 bases). The V end lost 5 bases, the J end lost 9 bases, and 11 bases lay between the germline ends. The CDR3 runs to 12 residues. Germline V gene data show CDR1 as LNHDA and CDR2 as SQIVND (reference sequence). In DNA, the CDR3 is TGTGCCAGTAGTCCCCTCGGGGGTGAGCAGTTCTTC. Its protein product is CASSPLGGEQFF.

This chain joins TRBV7-6 and TRBJ2-1; D perhaps matches TRBD2 (6 bases). Germline V lookup: CDR1 SGHVS, CDR2 FNYEAQ. The CDR3 loop spans 17 amino acids. With 2 bases removed from V and 1 base from J, the gap between germline ends came to 15 bases. DNA of the CDR3: TGTGCCAGCAGCTTAATCGGCGCGGGGCAGTCCTACAATGAGCAGTTCTTC. The encoded protein is CASSLIGAGQSYNEQFF.

The chain couples TRBV9 to TRBJ2-3; a weak D match, TRBD1 (6 bases). This CDR3 has 14 residues. Germline V CDR1 and CDR2: SGDLS, YYNGEE. Trimming left V 4 bases short and J 0 bases short, with 9 bases between. As DNA, the CDR3 is TGTGCCAGCAGCTTTACAGGGAGCACAGATACGCAGTATTTT. It encodes CASSFTGSTDTQYF.

The CDR3 sequence is CASGTGPEREAFF. CDR3 nucleotides: TGTGCCAGCGGGACAGGGCCCGAACGGGAAGCTTTCTTT. V usage is TRBV7-3 and J usage is TRBJ1-1, with TRBD1 identical over 9 bases. V lost 8 bases to trimming and J lost 8 bases; unmatched junction nucleotides: 9. Germline CDR1 and CDR2: SGHTA and FQGTGA. The CDR3 is 13 residues long.

The J gene is TRBJ2-7, the V gene TRBV27; TRBD2 agrees at 12 bases. CDR3 length: 15 residues. Germline assignment: CDR1 MNHEY and CDR2 SMNVEV (reference sequence). V trimming: 0 bases; J trimming: 7 bases; junction bases outside the gene matches: 4. CDR3 region: CASSLSTSGSGEQYF. CDR3 nucleotides: TGTGCCAGCAGTTTATCGACTAGCGGGAGTGGTGAGCAGTACTTC.